The 27 T cell receptor beta chains below all came from one sample that was sequenced in a study of T cells in Graves' hyperthyroidism and ophthalmopathy. RNA transcripts provided the source from which TCR beta CDR3 regions were amplified. Primed by the HTBI set, a first-round RT-PCR was run on the TCR CDR3. TCRdb re-called the multiplex PCR reads with MiXCR, one entry per CDR3 protein. The sample lists under 250,000 distinct CDR3 sequences; about 25% were seen once. The source material was blood. These receptors all stem from a woman aged 40 to 50 with Graves' ophthalmopathy.

Ten or more counts support this clonotype. The chain has TRBV4-2 and TRBJ2-7; D remains unclear. The V end was cut by 0 bases, the J end by 6 bases, with 15 bases between. Germline V lookup: CDR1 LGHNA, CDR2 YNFKEQ. This CDR3 region has 15 residues. Here the CDR3 reads CASSQERVTLPEQYF. The DNA for the CDR3 is TGTGCCAGCAGCCAAGAAAGGGTGACCCTCCCCGAGCAGTACTTC.

The chain recombines TRBV6-5 with TRBJ2-5; 9 bases map to TRBD1. Germline lookup yields CDR1 MNHEY and CDR2 SVGAGI. The CDR3 is made up of 16 amino acids. With 4 bases clipped from V and 2 bases from J, the junction kept 8 bases outside the gene matches. Written as DNA, the CDR3 is TGTGCCAGCAGTTCTGGGGGGACAGGGATACAAGAGACCCAGTACTTC. Its protein product is CASSSGGTGIQETQYF.

The chain has TRBV5-1 and TRBJ2-4; a weak D match, TRBD1 (6 bases). This CDR3 has 14 residues. Trimming shortened V by 4 bases and J by 7 bases, and 15 bases separated the two germline ends. The germline V gene encodes CDR1 SGHRS and CDR2 YFSETQ. This chain's CDR3 is CASSDDGQLNIQYF. In DNA form, the CDR3 reads TGCGCCAGCAGCGACGACGGACAGCTGAACATTCAGTACTTC.

The rearrangement uses TRBV6-5 and TRBJ2-6; D is undetermined. Between the trimmed V and J ends, which lost 2 bases and 1 base, there was a span of 6 bases. There are 15 residues in the CDR3. In germline, CDR1 is MNHEY, CDR2 SVGAGI. In DNA, the CDR3 is TGTGCCAGCAGTTACGGAGCTTCTGGGGCCAACGTCCTGACTTTC. It codes for CASSYGASGANVLTF.

This clonotype has a count of ten or more. The rearrangement joins TRBV28 to TRBJ1-5; unclear D gene. Germline CDR1 is MDHEN and CDR2 is SYDVKM. The CDR3 spans 14 residues. V was clipped by 3 bases and J by 7 bases, with 13 bases between them. The CDR3 region has the DNA TGTGCCAGCAGTTTTTTGGGAAGTTGGCAGCCCCAGCATTTT. This gives the protein CASSFLGSWQPQHF.

This clonotype turned up a few times. At one end the junction does not follow the germline gene, possibly because of a read error. The chain couples TRBV28 to TRBJ2-7; D uncertain. The CDR3 loop spans 14 amino acids. Germline V gives CDR1 MDHEN, CDR2 SYDVKM. The CDR3 spells CASSPVVVPYEQCF. CDR3 coding DNA: TGTGCCAGCAGCCCAGTGGTAGTGCCCTACGAGCAGTGCTTC. Drawing the rest from reference TRBV28 and TRBJ2-7, the complete variable domain is DVKVTQSSRYLVKRTGEKVFLECVQDMDHENMFWYRQDPGLGLRLIYFSYDVKMKEKGDIPEGYSVSREKKERFSLILESASTNQTSMYLCASSPVVVPYEQCFGPGTRLTVT.

This clonotype came up a few times. This may come from a read error, since a much larger clone is one base off. This chain links TRBV2 with TRBJ1-5; 7 nucleotides line up with TRBD1. The length of the CDR3 is 14 residues. Germline lookup yields CDR1 SNHLY and CDR2 FYNNEI. V dropped 8 bases and J dropped 3; count of bases not matched to a gene: 7. The CDR3 DNA follows: TGTGCCAGCGGCCAGGGACAGCACAATCAGCCCCAGCATTTT. Protein sequence: CASGQGQHNQPQHF.

This clonotype was counted ten times or more. This chain connects TRBV18 to TRBJ2-5; the D gene is possibly TRBD1 (6 bases). CDR3 length: 14 residues. Deletions cut 2 bases from V and 5 bases from J, with 12 bases between. Germline loops: CDR1 KGHSH, CDR2 LQKENI. CDR3 in amino acids: CASSPLRTGETQYF. The CDR3 DNA sequence: TGTGCCAGCTCACCATTGAGAACAGGGGAGACCCAGTACTTC. The full variable domain, completed using reference TRBV18 and TRBJ2-5, is NAGVMQNPRHLVRRRGQEARLRCSPMKGHSHVYWYRQLPEEGLKFMVYLQKENIIDESGMPKERFSAEFPKEGPSILRIQQVVRGDSAAYFCASSPLRTGETQYFGPGTRLLVL.

This clonotype was seen many times. The V call is TRBV19, the J call TRBJ2-2, with 9 bases that match TRBD2. The J segment lost 4 bases and the V segment lost 10 bases, leaving 10 bases of the junction unmatched. Germline V gives CDR1 LNHDA, CDR2 SQIVND (reference sequence). The CDR3 consists of 15 residues. The CDR3 sequence is CAIRGSGGSTGELFF. The CDR3 bases are TGTGCCATAAGGGGGAGCGGGGGGAGCACCGGGGAGCTGTTTTTT.

Notes on this clonotype: With a much larger clone just one base away, this may be a read error. The J gene is TRBJ1-3, the V gene TRBV6-5; D possibly corresponds to TRBD1 (6 bases). CDR3 size: 15 residues. Germline V lookup: CDR1 MNHEY, CDR2 SVGAGI. DNA of the CDR3: TGTGTCAGCAGTTACAGTCGGGGGCTGAAAAACACCATATATTTT. Translation: CVSSYSRGLKNTIYF.

Concerning this clonotype itself: Relative to the germline gene, one junction end is altered; a read error may explain this. The J gene is TRBJ1-2, the V gene TRBV7-9; D uncertain. CDR1 and CDR2 (germline): SEHNR, FQNEAQ (reference sequence). The CDR3 totals 15 residues. CDR3 DNA sequence: TGTGCCAGCGGCTTAGATGCCGGAAACTACTATGGCTACACCTTC. It specifies CASGLDAGNYYGYTF.

This clonotype was detected many times. CDR3 loop: CSARVDSGLQPGGFYGYTF. The CDR3 region has the DNA TGCAGTGCCAGGGTGGACAGCGGATTACAGCCAGGGGGCTTCTATGGCTACACCTTC. The chain links TRBV20-1 to TRBJ1-2; 8 bases fit TRBD1. This CDR3 contains 19 residues. Germline V gene lookup returns CDR1 DFQATT and CDR2 SNEGSKA (reference sequence). V dropped 6 bases and J dropped 4; count of bases not matched to a gene: 25.

This clonotype was found many times. CDR3 sequence: CASSPGYGTEAFF. The CDR3, as DNA: TGCGCCAGCAGCCCGGGATACGGCACTGAAGCTTTCTTT. The gene calls are TRBV5-1 and TRBJ1-1; D call uncertain. With 4 bases removed from V and 4 bases from J, the gap between germline ends came to 11 bases. This CDR3 is built from 13 residues. Germline lookup yields CDR1 SGHRS and CDR2 YFSETQ.

The chain links TRBV20-1 to TRBJ1-1, with a tentative D call TRBD1 (6 bases). The CDR3 length is 15 residues. Germline V CDR1 and CDR2: DFQATT, SNEGSKA (reference sequence). Trimming stripped 7 bases from V and 1 base from J, with 19 bases between. DNA for the CDR3: TGCAGTGGCACCACAGGGAGACCTCAGAACACTGAAGCTTTCTTT. It encodes CSGTTGRPQNTEAFF.

This clonotype was picked up many times. The rearrangement joins TRBV28 to TRBJ2-7; TRBD2 aligns across 10 bases. The ends lost 2 bases at V and 3 bases at J; junction bases unmatched: 19. The germline gives CDR1 MDHEN, CDR2 SYDVKM. This CDR3 comprises 20 residues. The CDR3 nucleotides are TGTGCCAGCAGTTTAGGAGATTGGCTAGCGGGAGACTCCCACTACTACGAGCAGTACTTC. Amino acid sequence: CASSLGDWLAGDSHYYEQYF.

There are a few counts of this clonotype. This chain connects TRBV6-5 to TRBJ1-5; no clear D. This CDR3 has 15 residues. Between the trimmed V and J ends, which lost 2 bases and 2 bases, there was a span of 10 bases. The germline gives CDR1 MNHEY, CDR2 SVGAGI. CDR3 loop: CASSYSRTGNQPQHF. The CDR3 nucleotides are TGTGCCAGCAGTTACAGTCGTACAGGCAATCAGCCCCAGCATTTT.

This clonotype was counted ten times or more. The chain recombines TRBV2 with TRBJ2-7; 7 bases agree with TRBD1. The germline V gene has CDR1 SNHLY and CDR2 FYNNEI. After removal of 6 bases from V and 3 bases from J, the junction contained 5 bases not matched to a gene. CDR3 length: 13 amino acids. The CDR3 nucleotides read TGTGCCAGCAGGCGGACAGGACGCTACGAGCAGTACTTC. Its protein product is CASRRTGRYEQYF.

This clonotype appeared many times. This chain links TRBV19 with TRBJ2-2; D is tentatively TRBD1 or TRBD2 (5 bases each). CDR1 and CDR2 from the germline V gene are LNHDA and SQIVND (reference sequence). The V and J ends lost 10 bases and 6 bases respectively, with 15 bases between them. The CDR3 contains 13 residues. The CDR3 nucleotides read TGTGCCACCACTAGTCCCAGGGCCGGGGAGCTGTTTTTT. It is translated as CATTSPRAGELFF. Using reference TRBV19 and TRBJ2-2 for the parts outside the CDR3, the full variable domain is DGGITQSPKYLFRKEGQNVTLSCEQNLNHDAMYWYRQDPGQGLRLIYYSQIVNDFQKGDIAEGYSVSREKKESFPLTVTSAQKNPTAFYLCATTSPRAGELFFGEGSRLTVL.

This clonotype has at least ten counts. This chain joins TRBV29-1 and TRBJ1-2; perhaps TRBD1 as D (5 bases). The V and J ends lost 6 bases and 3 bases respectively, with 14 bases between them. Germline V lookup: CDR1 SQVTM, CDR2 ANQGSEA. CDR3 length: 13 residues. CDR3 sequence (DNA): TGCAGCGTCTCCTTTGGGGCGGACTATGGCTACACCTTC. Protein: CSVSFGADYGYTF.

V and J are TRBV28 and TRBJ1-2; 7 positions match TRBD1. Germline V gene sequence: CDR1 MDHEN, CDR2 SYDVKM. This CDR3 comprises 15 residues. V dropped 4 bases and J dropped 3; count of bases not matched to a gene: 8. CDR3 sequence (DNA): TGTGCCAGCAGTTCCCGGACAGGATTTTACTATGGCTACACCTTC. Amino acid sequence: CASSSRTGFYYGYTF.

To note about this clonotype: Possible read error: a much larger clone is one base away. V and J are TRBV28 and TRBJ2-7; a possible D gene is TRBD1 (6 bases). This CDR3 is 14 amino acids long. The germline CDR1 and CDR2 sequences are MDHEN and SYDVKM. Trimming took 6 bases from V and 3 from J, leaving 15 bases between them. CDR3 in amino acids: CASRPGADIYEQYF. Written as DNA, the CDR3 is TGTGCCAGCAGACCAGGGGCAGACATCTACGAGCAGTACTTC.

This clonotype was observed at least ten times. The gene calls are TRBV29-1 and TRBJ1-2; D gene ambiguous. The CDR3 extends over 12 amino acids. V was shortened by 0 bases and J by 4 bases, with 6 bases between the two germline ends. The V gene's germline CDR1 is SQVTM and CDR2 ANQGSEA. For the CDR3, the DNA is TGCAGCGTTGAAGACCCGATCTATGGCTACACCTTC. This codes for CSVEDPIYGYTF. The full variable domain, rest sourced from reference TRBV29-1 and TRBJ1-2, is SAVISQKPSRDICQRGTSLTIQCQVDSQVTMMFWYRQQPGQSLTLIATANQGSEATYESGFVIDKFPISRPNLTFSTLTVSNMSPEDSSIYLCSVEDPIYGYTFGSGTRLTVV.

In its sample, this clonotype was seen once. CDR3 sequence: CASSLEAARVQTQYF. CDR3 nucleotide sequence: TGTGCCAGCAGCTTAGAGGCCGCCAGGGTGCAGACCCAGTACTTC. The V and J genes are TRBV11-2 and TRBJ2-5, with D possibly matching TRBD1 (5 bases). The CDR3 contains 15 residues. Germline V gives CDR1 SGHAT, CDR2 FQNNGV. Trimming took 0 bases from V and 6 from J, leaving 14 bases between them.

This clonotype came up many times. A much larger clone sits a single nucleotide away, making a read error possible. The V and J genes are TRBV12-3 or TRBV12-4 and TRBJ2-7; 7 bases fit TRBD2. Trimming cost V 5 bases and J 6 bases; bases outside gene matches: 7. The CDR3 is 13 amino acids. The DNA of the CDR3 is TGTGCCAGCAGTCGAGGACTAGTAAGCGAGCAGTACTTC. Its protein product is CASSRGLVSEQYF.

At least ten counts were recorded for this clonotype. The rearrangement joins TRBV28 to TRBJ2-7, with TRBD2 matching over 9 bases. CDR1 is MDHEN, CDR2 SYDVKM, per germline. V was pared by 2 bases and J by 4 bases, with 6 bases of the junction left unmatched. This CDR3 region has 15 residues. The CDR3 DNA is TGTGCCAGCAGTTTACTCGGGACTAGCACTTACGAGCAGTACTTC. It is translated as CASSLLGTSTYEQYF.

There are many counts of this clonotype. This chain joins TRBV28 and TRBJ1-2; no clear D. CDR3 size: 11 residues. The V gene's germline CDR1 is MDHEN and CDR2 SYDVKM. Deletions cut 3 bases from V and 5 bases from J, with 4 bases between. In nucleotides, the CDR3 is TGTGCCAGCAGTTTCGGGTATGGCTACACCTTC. Translating it yields CASSFGYGYTF.

This clonotype has at least ten counts. The chain uses TRBV30 and TRBJ2-2; D gene uncertain. The CDR3 consists of 14 residues. Trimming removed 5 bases from V and 6 bases from J, with 16 bases in between. The germline CDR1 and CDR2 sequences are GTSNPN and SVGIG (reference sequence). The CDR3 DNA reads TGTGCCTGGGAAGACACCCCGAGATCCGGGGAGCTGTTTTTT. Encoded protein: CAWEDTPRSGELFF. The full variable domain, rest sourced from reference TRBV30 and TRBJ2-2, is SQTIHQWPATLVQPVGSPLSLECTVEGTSNPNLYWYRQAAGRGLQLLFYSVGIGQISSEVPQNLSASRPQDRQFILSSKKLLLSDSGFYLCAWEDTPRSGELFFGEGSRLTVL.